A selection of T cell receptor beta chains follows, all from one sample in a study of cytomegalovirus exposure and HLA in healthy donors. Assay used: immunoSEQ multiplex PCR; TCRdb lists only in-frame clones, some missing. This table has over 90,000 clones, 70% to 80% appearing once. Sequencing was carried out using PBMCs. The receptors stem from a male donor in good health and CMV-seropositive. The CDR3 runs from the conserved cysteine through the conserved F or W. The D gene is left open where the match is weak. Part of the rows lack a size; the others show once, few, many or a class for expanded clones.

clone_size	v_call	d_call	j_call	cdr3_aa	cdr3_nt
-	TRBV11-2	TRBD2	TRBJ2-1	CASSTRTSGNEQFF	TGTGCCAGCAGCACCCGGACTAGCGGGAATGAGCAGTTCTTC
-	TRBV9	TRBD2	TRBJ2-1	CASSYGGGGFAGNNEQFF	TGTGCCAGCAGCTACGGGGGGGGAGGGTTCGCGGGAAACAATGAGCAGTTCTTC
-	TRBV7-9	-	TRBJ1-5	CASSLALGKGSDQPQHF	TGTGCCAGCAGCTTAGCGCTAGGTAAGGGGTCAGACCAGCCCCAGCATTTT
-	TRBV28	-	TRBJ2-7	CASRSSGSSYEQYF	TGTGCCAGCAGATCCTCGGGGTCCTCCTACGAGCAGTACTTC
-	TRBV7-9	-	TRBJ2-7	CASSLASSVSSYEQYF	TGTGCCAGCAGCTTAGCGTCTAGCGTAAGCTCCTACGAGCAGTACTTC
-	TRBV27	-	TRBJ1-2	CASSLDRRFYGYTF	TGTGCCAGCAGTTTAGACAGGCGATTCTATGGCTACACCTTC
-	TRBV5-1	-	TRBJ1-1	CASSSGDSITEAFF	TGCGCCAGCAGCTCTGGTGACTCCATTACTGAAGCTTTCTTT
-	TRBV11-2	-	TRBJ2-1	CASSFLTGTYNEQFF	TGTGCCAGCAGCTTCTTAACCGGGACTTACAATGAGCAGTTCTTC
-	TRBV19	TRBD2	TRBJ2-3	CASSKASGRLTDTQYF	TGTGCCAGTAGTAAGGCTAGCGGGAGGTTAACAGATACGCAGTATTTT
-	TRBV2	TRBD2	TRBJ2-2	CASKAGVVTGELFF	TGTGCCAGCAAAGCGGGAGTGGTCACCGGGGAGCTGTTTTTT
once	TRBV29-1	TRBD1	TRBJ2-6	CSVGGQGESGANVLTF	TGCAGCGTGGGAGGACAGGGCGAATCTGGGGCCAACGTCCTGACTTTC
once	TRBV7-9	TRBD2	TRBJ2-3	CASSPRTSGSTDTQYF	TGTGCCAGCAGCCCGAGGACTAGCGGCAGCACAGATACGCAGTATTTT
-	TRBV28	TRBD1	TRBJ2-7	CASGGDRVITYEQYF	TGTGCCAGCGGTGGGGACAGGGTAATCACCTACGAGCAGTACTTC
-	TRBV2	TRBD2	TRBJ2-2	CASRTSGRAYGIGELFF	TGTGCCAGCAGAACTAGCGGGAGGGCCTATGGGATCGGGGAGCTGTTTTTT
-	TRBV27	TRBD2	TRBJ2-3	CASSLNSGRSTDTQYF	TGTGCCAGCAGTCTGAATAGCGGGAGGAGCACAGATACGCAGTATTTT
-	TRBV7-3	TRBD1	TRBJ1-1	CASSPGTGLNTEAFF	TGTGCCAGCAGCCCTGGGACAGGACTGAACACTGAAGCTTTCTTT
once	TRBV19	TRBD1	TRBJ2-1	CASSPRTGGNEQFF	TGTGCCAGTAGTCCCCGGACAGGGGGAAATGAGCAGTTCTTC
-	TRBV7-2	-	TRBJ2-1	CASSSQTSEQFF	TGTGCCAGCAGCTCCCAGACTAGTGAGCAGTTCTTC
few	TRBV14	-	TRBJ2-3	CASSRGSVYTDTQYF	TGTGCCAGCAGCCGAGGGAGCGTTTACACAGATACGCAGTATTTT
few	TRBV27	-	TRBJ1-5	CASSLIGEPQHF	TGTGCCAGCAGTTTAATAGGGGAGCCCCAGCATTTT
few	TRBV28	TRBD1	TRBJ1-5	CASSPTSTGGSYNQPQHF	TGTGCCAGCAGTCCTACATCTACAGGGGGGAGTTACAATCAGCCCCAGCATTTT
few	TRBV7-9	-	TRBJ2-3	CASTPAATTDTQYF	TGTGCCAGCACTCCCGCGGCCACCACAGATACGCAGTATTTT
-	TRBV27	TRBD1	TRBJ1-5	CASSLGQGKAAQHF	TGTGCCAGCAGTTTGGGACAGGGAAAGGCGGCCCAGCATTTT
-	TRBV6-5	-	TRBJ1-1	CASSYRRQRSHTEAFF	TGTGCCAGCAGTTACAGGAGACAGCGTTCCCACACTGAAGCTTTCTTT
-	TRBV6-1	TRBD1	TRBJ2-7	CASSMDRAAYEQYF	TGTGCCAGCAGCATGGACAGGGCTGCCTACGAGCAGTACTTC
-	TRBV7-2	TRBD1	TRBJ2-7	CASSVTGTGPYEQYF	TGTGCCAGCAGCGTAACCGGGACAGGACCCTACGAGCAGTACTTC
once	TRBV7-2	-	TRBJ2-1	CASSPSVSYNEQFF	TGTGCCAGCAGCCCTAGCGTATCCTACAATGAGCAGTTCTTC
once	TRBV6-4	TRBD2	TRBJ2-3	CASAQGLAGDTQYF	TGTGCCAGCGCACAAGGACTAGCGGGAGATACGCAGTATTTT
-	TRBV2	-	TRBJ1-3	CASSTQEGVGNTIYF	TGTGCCAGCAGTACTCAGGAAGGCGTGGGAAACACCATATATTTT
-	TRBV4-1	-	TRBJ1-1	CASSQDGGGRVAFF	TGCGCCAGCAGCCAAGATGGGGGGGGCAGGGTAGCTTTCTTT
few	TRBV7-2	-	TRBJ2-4	CASGGLSAKNIQYF	TGTGCCAGCGGAGGGCTATCGGCCAAAAACATTCAGTACTTC
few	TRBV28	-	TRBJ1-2	CASSISEGGEMGYGYTF	TGTGCCAGCAGCATATCTGAGGGAGGGGAAATGGGGTATGGCTACACCTTC
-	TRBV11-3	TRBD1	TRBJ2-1	CASSLAGTASNEQFF	TGTGCCAGCAGCTTAGCCGGGACAGCGAGCAATGAGCAGTTCTTC
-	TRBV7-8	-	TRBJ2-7	CASSLAETYEQYF	TGTGCCAGCAGCTTGGCGGAGACCTACGAGCAGTACTTC
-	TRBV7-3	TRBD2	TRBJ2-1	CASSSSGSGRDEQFF	TGTGCCAGCAGCTCGAGTGGTAGCGGGAGAGATGAGCAGTTCTTC
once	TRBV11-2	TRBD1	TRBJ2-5	CASSPGTEETQYF	TGTGCCAGCAGCCCCGGGACAGAAGAGACCCAGTACTTC
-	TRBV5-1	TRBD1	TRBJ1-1	CASSLSTGGGTEAFF	TGCGCCAGCAGCTTGTCAACAGGGGGGGGCACTGAAGCTTTCTTT
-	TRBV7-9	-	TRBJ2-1	CASSRQSTFYNEQFF	TGTGCCAGCAGCCGACAGTCGACGTTCTACAATGAGCAGTTCTTC
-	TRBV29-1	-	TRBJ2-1	CSVDGGTGHEQFF	TGCAGCGTTGATGGCGGGACGGGCCATGAGCAGTTCTTC
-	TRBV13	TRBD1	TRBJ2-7	CASSPGTGVYEQYF	TGTGCCAGCAGCCCTGGGACAGGGGTCTACGAGCAGTACTTC
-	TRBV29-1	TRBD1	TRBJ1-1	CSVTGFGEAFF	TGCAGCGTGACAGGGTTTGGTGAAGCTTTCTTT
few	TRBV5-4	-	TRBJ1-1	CASSPGGDTEAFF	TGTGCCAGCAGCCCGGGCGGGGACACTGAAGCTTTCTTT
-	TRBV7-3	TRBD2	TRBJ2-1	CASSLGALAGSSYNEQFF	TGTGCCAGCAGCTTAGGGGCTCTAGCGGGTAGCTCCTACAATGAGCAGTTCTTC
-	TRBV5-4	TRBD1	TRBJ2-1	CASSLAARGHNEQFF	TGTGCCAGCAGCTTGGCCGCCAGGGGGCACAATGAGCAGTTCTTC
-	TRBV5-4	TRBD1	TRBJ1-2	CASSLDFGTVYGYTF	TGTGCCAGCAGCTTGGACTTTGGGACAGTCTATGGCTACACCTTC
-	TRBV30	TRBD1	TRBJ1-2	CAWTRDRVYGYTF	TGTGCCTGGACCCGGGACAGGGTCTATGGCTACACCTTC
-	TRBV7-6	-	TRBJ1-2	CASSLEGGFGYTF	TGTGCCAGCAGCTTAGAGGGAGGGTTTGGCTACACCTTC
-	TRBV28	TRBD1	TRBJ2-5	CASSLLNVGQQETQYF	TGTGCCAGCAGTTTACTAAACGTGGGACAGCAAGAGACCCAGTACTTC
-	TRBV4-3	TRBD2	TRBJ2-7	CASSLGVAGGMGGEQYF	TGCGCCAGCAGCCTTGGGGTAGCGGGAGGAATGGGGGGCGAGCAGTACTTC
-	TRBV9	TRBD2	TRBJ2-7	CASSVGLAGEQYF	TGTGCCAGCAGCGTAGGACTAGCAGGCGAGCAGTACTTC
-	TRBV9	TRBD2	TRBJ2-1	CASSIGTSGRSRNWEQFF	TGTGCCAGCAGCATAGGGACTAGCGGGAGGAGCAGGAACTGGGAGCAGTTCTTC
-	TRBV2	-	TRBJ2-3	CASRNRRDSDSTQYF	TGTGCCAGCAGAAACCGGCGGGACAGCGATAGTACGCAGTATTTT
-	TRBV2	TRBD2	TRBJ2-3	CASSRRTSGASTDTQYF	TGTGCCAGCAGTAGGCGGACTAGCGGAGCCAGCACAGATACGCAGTATTTT
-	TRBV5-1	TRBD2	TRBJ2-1	CASSVTSGPNEQFF	TGCGCCAGCAGCGTGACTAGCGGTCCCAATGAGCAGTTCTTC
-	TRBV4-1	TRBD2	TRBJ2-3	CASSPRLAGGQDTQYF	TGCGCCAGCAGCCCTCGGCTAGCGGGAGGGCAAGATACGCAGTATTTT
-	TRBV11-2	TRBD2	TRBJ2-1	CASSPQAGLAGNEQFF	TGTGCCAGCAGCCCCCAGGCGGGACTAGCGGGAAATGAGCAGTTCTTC
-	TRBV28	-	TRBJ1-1	CASSRPRTEAFF	TGTGCCAGCAGCCGTCCCAGGACTGAAGCTTTCTTT
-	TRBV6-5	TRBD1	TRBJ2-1	CASSYPPGQGAAEQFF	TGTGCCAGCAGTTACCCACCGGGACAGGGGGCGGCTGAGCAGTTCTTC
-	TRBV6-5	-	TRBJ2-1	CASSSTSWNEQFF	TGTGCCAGCAGTTCGACTAGTTGGAATGAGCAGTTCTTC
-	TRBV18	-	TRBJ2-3	CASSPSQRLANTDTQYF	TGTGCCAGCTCACCCTCTCAGCGGCTAGCGAATACAGATACGCAGTATTTT